Shown below are 2 T cell receptor beta chains from a single sample sequenced in a study of T cell responses to AZD1222 COVID-19 vaccine. The assay was immunoSEQ multiplex PCR, and TCRdb's table has in-frame clones only and misses some. The sample records some 150,000 clones, about 93% being singletons. Specimen: peripheral blood, collected on day 0 of AZD1222 vaccination. The origin of the receptors is an adult in good health.

V and J are TRBV7-2 and TRBJ1-1, with D possibly TRBD1 on 6 matching bases. V gave up 4 bases and J gave up 4 bases, with 22 bases separating them. The CDR3 is 17 amino acids. Germline V gene sequence: CDR1 SGHTA, CDR2 FQGNSA. The CDR3 reads CASSSRRGGKSSTEAFF. CDR3 bases: TGTGCCAGCAGCTCAAGAAGGGGGGGAAAGTCGAGCACTGAAGCTTTCTTT. The full variable domain, completed using reference TRBV7-2 and TRBJ1-1, is GAGVSQSPSNKVTEKGKDVELRCDPISGHTALYWYRQSLGQGLEFLIYFQGNSAPDKSGLPSDRFSAERTGGSVSTLTIQRTQQEDSAVYLCASSSRRGGKSSTEAFFGQGTRLTVV.

The CDR3 spells CASSPAGASYNEQFF. CDR3 nucleotide sequence: TGTGCCAGCAGCCCCGCAGGGGCCTCCTACAATGAGCAGTTCTTC. The J gene is TRBJ2-1, the V gene TRBV7-9, with D possibly being TRBD1 (6 bases). This CDR3 spans 15 amino acids. Looked up from germline, CDR1 is SEHNR and CDR2 is FQNEAQ (reference sequence). V was pared by 5 bases and J by 0 bases, with 11 bases between.